The 14 T cell receptor beta chains below come from one sample, sequenced in a study of graft-versus-host responses after intestinal transplantation. The protocol was immunoSEQ multiplex PCR, while the TCRdb copy is restricted to in-frame clones and leaves out a portion. The table records 60,000 to 90,000 clones, about 90% of them present only once. Their cognate antigens are unknown. The material sequenced was unstimulated CD8+ T cells sorted from spleen or lymph node cells, taken before intestinal transplant. These receptors all come from a human donor who received an intestinal transplant.

J is TRBJ1-3 and V is TRBV4-1; D gene ambiguous. The CDR3 is 14 amino acids. V lost 0 bases, J lost 1 base, and 4 bases lay in between. CDR1 is MGHRA, CDR2 YSYEKL, per germline. CDR3 DNA: TGCGCCAGCAGCCAAGACAGGTCTGGAAACACCATATATTTT. Translating it yields CASSQDRSGNTIYF.

V usage is TRBV7-9 and J usage is TRBJ2-3; 11 nucleotides agree with TRBD2. The CDR3 is 16 residues long. Germline V gives CDR1 SEHNR, CDR2 FQNEAQ (reference sequence). Trimming at V came to 4 bases and at J to 6 bases, leaving 9 bases not matched to a gene. This CDR3 reads CASSSIAGGTLDTQYF. Written as DNA, the CDR3 is TGTGCCAGCAGCTCCATAGCGGGGGGGACCCTCGATACGCAGTATTTT. Full variable domain (outside the CDR3, taken from reference TRBV7-9 and TRBJ2-3): DTGVSQNPRHKITKRGQNVTFRCDPISEHNRLYWYRQTLGQGPEFLTYFQNEAQLEKSRLLSDRFSAERPKGSFSTLEIQRTEQGDSAMYLCASSSIAGGTLDTQYFGPGTRLTVL.

The V call is TRBV9, the J call TRBJ1-2; D perhaps matches TRBD1 (6 bases). In germline, CDR1 is SGDLS, CDR2 YYNGEE. CDR3 size: 12 residues. Trimming took 3 bases from V and 6 from J, leaving 9 bases between them. The CDR3 reads CASSDRVDGYTF. The CDR3 DNA is TGTGCCAGCAGCGACAGGGTTGATGGCTACACCTTC.

The chain couples TRBV10-2 to TRBJ1-2, with D possibly being TRBD1 (5 bases). CDR1 is WSHSY and CDR2 is SAAADI in the germline V gene. V shed 6 bases and J shed 8 bases, with 13 bases lying between them. This CDR3 is built from 12 residues. CDR3: CASSGTALGYTF. The CDR3 DNA reads as TGCGCCAGCAGCGGGACTGCGCTAGGCTACACCTTC.

The chain employs TRBV6-1 and TRBJ1-2; D is possibly TRBD1 (5 bases). The ends were cut back, 3 bases at V and 0 bases at J, with 11 bases in the middle. This CDR3 spans 15 amino acids. Germline loops: CDR1 MNHNS, CDR2 SASEGT. The chain's CDR3 is CASSEVGGTNYGYTF. In DNA form, the CDR3 reads TGTGCCAGCAGTGAGGTTGGGGGGACTAACTATGGCTACACCTTC.

The chain links TRBV13 to TRBJ1-1; D is undetermined. Trimming took 5 bases from V and 7 from J, leaving 20 bases between them. The CDR3 sequence is 15 residues long. Germline CDR1 and CDR2: PRHDT and FYEKMQ (reference sequence). CDR3 in amino acids: CASSPEWAQEGEAFF. The CDR3 bases are TGTGCCAGCAGCCCTGAATGGGCCCAGGAAGGTGAAGCTTTCTTT.

V gene TRBV7-9 combines with J gene TRBJ1-2; 9 bases are a match to TRBD1. Trimming at V came to 5 bases and at J to 2 bases, leaving 3 bases not matched to a gene. Germline loops: CDR1 SEHNR, CDR2 FQNEAQ (reference sequence). This CDR3 comprises 14 residues. CDR3 in amino acids: CASSPTGGNYGYTF. The CDR3 DNA reads TGTGCCAGCAGCCCAACAGGGGGCAACTATGGCTACACCTTC.

This rearrangement joins TRBV2 to TRBJ2-7; TRBD2 agrees at 9 bases. Trimming took 3 bases from V and 4 from J; bases not matched to a gene: 10. CDR3 length equals 16 residues. Germline V gene data show CDR1 as SNHLY and CDR2 as FYNNEI. The CDR3 DNA reads TGTGCCAGCAGTGATGGGGTCGGCGGGGGGGGGTACGAGCAGTACTTC. Its protein product is CASSDGVGGGGYEQYF.

This clone was observed a handful of times. J is TRBJ2-3 and V is TRBV13; 11 bases agree with TRBD2. Germline V CDR1 and CDR2: PRHDT, FYEKMQ (reference sequence). Losses at the gene ends were 3 bases for V and 5 bases for J; bases not matched to a gene: 7. There are 16 residues in the CDR3. CDR3: CASSFSGGAALDTQYF. In nucleotides, the CDR3 is TGTGCCAGCAGCTTTAGCGGGGGGGCCGCGTTAGATACGCAGTATTTT.

The chain couples TRBV25-1 to TRBJ2-5; 7 positions match TRBD1. CDR1 is MGHDK, CDR2 SYGVNS, per germline. The CDR3 has 14 amino acids. V trimming: 10 bases; J trimming: 2 bases; junction bases outside the gene matches: 10. The CDR3: CATPRGGRQETQYF. CDR3 in DNA: TGTGCCACCCCCCGAGGGGGCAGACAAGAGACCCAGTACTTC.

The J gene is TRBJ1-1, the V gene TRBV19, with D hard to call. Germline lookup yields CDR1 LNHDA and CDR2 SQIVND (reference sequence). The CDR3 extends over 12 amino acids. V shed 8 bases and J shed 5 bases, with 12 bases lying between them. CDR3 sequence reads: CASGFGRTEAFF. The CDR3, as DNA: TGTGCCAGTGGGTTTGGGAGGACTGAAGCTTTCTTT. Drawing the rest from reference TRBV19 and TRBJ1-1, the complete variable domain is DGGITQSPKYLFRKEGQNVTLSCEQNLNHDAMYWYRQDPGQGLRLIYYSQIVNDFQKGDIAEGYSVSREKKESFPLTVTSAQKNPTAFYLCASGFGRTEAFFGQGTRLTVV.

The chain is built from TRBV9 and TRBJ2-7, with 11 bases matching TRBD2. The CDR3 extends over 16 amino acids. The V segment lost 3 bases and the J segment 3 bases; nucleotides outside the gene matches: 8. The V gene's germline CDR1 is SGDLS and CDR2 YYNGEE. The CDR3, as DNA: TGTGCCAGCAGCGCCCGACTAGCGGGGACCATCTACGAGCAGTACTTC. It encodes CASSARLAGTIYEQYF.

This chain joins TRBV29-1 and TRBJ2-7; TRBD2 agrees at 8 bases. Germline V CDR1 and CDR2: SQVTM, ANQGSEA. The CDR3 loop spans 13 amino acids. The V segment lost 6 bases and the J segment 2 bases; nucleotides outside the gene matches: 6. DNA of the CDR3: TGCAGCGTCCCGGGGGGGGTCCCCTACGAGCAGTACTTC. Amino acids: CSVPGGVPYEQYF.

This clone was seen only a few times. The chain couples TRBV5-1 to TRBJ2-7; 8 positions agree with TRBD1. Germline assignment: CDR1 SGHRS and CDR2 YFSETQ. V was pared by 0 bases and J by 5 bases, with 4 bases of the junction left unmatched. The CDR3 loop spans 14 amino acids. CDR3 protein: CASSLAGQGDEQYF. DNA of the CDR3: TGCGCCAGCAGCTTGGCCGGACAGGGAGACGAGCAGTACTTC.